Following are 28 T cell receptor beta chains from one sample sequenced in a study of shared clonotypes between healthy human individuals. Produced via immunoSEQ multiplex PCR; TCRdb's table is partial and in-frame only. The sample lists 2 million to 2.5 million clones, 85% to 95% occurring once. Sequencing was carried out using naive CD4+ T cells from PBMCs. Indicated subset: CD45RA+ positively selected. Every receptor here comes from a man aged 18 to 30 in good health. Some clones in this sample may be carry-over from other donors' samples.

This clone was counted a single time. The chain uses TRBV2 and TRBJ2-1; 14 nucleotides agree with TRBD2. The CDR3 is made up of 13 amino acids. Germline values: CDR1 SNHLY, CDR2 FYNNEI. V dropped 10 bases and J dropped 10; count of bases not matched to a gene: 6. CDR3 sequence reads: CANSGLAGVEQFF. CDR3 DNA: TGTGCCAACTCGGGACTAGCGGGAGTGGAGCAGTTCTTC.

The rearrangement uses TRBV2 and TRBJ2-5; D perhaps matches TRBD2 (5 bases). Germline assignment: CDR1 SNHLY and CDR2 FYNNEI. The length of the CDR3 is 15 residues. The germline V and J ends were trimmed by 7 bases and 1 base, with 16 bases remaining between them. CDR3 nucleotide sequence: TGTGCCAGCACCTCGGAGGCCCTACCCCAAGAGACCCAGTACTTC. It encodes CASTSEALPQETQYF. Full variable domain (outside the CDR3, taken from reference TRBV2 and TRBJ2-5): EPEVTQTPSHQVTQMGQEVILRCVPISNHLYFYWYRQILGQKVEFLVSFYNNEISEKSEIFDDQFSVERPDGSNFTLKIRSTKLEDSAMYFCASTSEALPQETQYFGPGTRLLVL.

V usage is TRBV5-1 and J usage is TRBJ2-7; a possible D gene is TRBD2 (5 bases). The CDR3 is made up of 16 amino acids. V shed 4 bases and J shed 2 bases, with 19 bases lying between them. Germline CDR1 is SGHRS and CDR2 is YFSETQ. The chain's CDR3 is CASSAGLDFSAYEQYF. CDR3 coding DNA: TGCGCCAGCAGCGCCGGACTGGACTTTTCGGCCTACGAGCAGTACTTC.

This clone was recorded once. Additional DNA sequences in this sample encode the identical CDR3. This chain connects TRBV28 to TRBJ1-1; the D gene is possibly TRBD1 (6 bases). The CDR3 spans 15 residues. The V end lost 6 bases, the J end lost 1 base, and 15 bases lay between the germline ends. Looked up from germline, CDR1 is MDHEN and CDR2 is SYDVKM. The CDR3 region is CASSPRGRGNTEAFF. In DNA form, the CDR3 reads TGTGCCAGCAGCCCCCGGGGCAGGGGGAACACTGAAGCTTTCTTT.

The genes are TRBV7-9 and TRBJ1-2, with no clear D. Germline V lookup: CDR1 SEHNR, CDR2 FQNEAQ (reference sequence). V gave up 4 bases and J gave up 9 bases, with 15 bases separating them. The CDR3 spans 13 residues. The CDR3 sequence is CASSSSASSRYTF. CDR3 DNA sequence: TGTGCCAGCAGCTCATCAGCCTCGAGTCGCTACACCTTC. The full variable domain, rest sourced from reference TRBV7-9 and TRBJ1-2, is DTGVSQNPRHKITKRGQNVTFRCDPISEHNRLYWYRQTLGQGPEFLTYFQNEAQLEKSRLLSDRFSAERPKGSFSTLEIQRTEQGDSAMYLCASSSSASSRYTFGSGTRLTVV.

V usage is TRBV10-3 and J usage is TRBJ2-7; TRBD1 matches 12 bases. Germline values: CDR1 ENHRY, CDR2 SYGVKD. The CDR3 has 16 residues. V shed 2 bases and J 5 bases; nucleotides not matched to a gene: 7. CDR3 amino acids: CAISERSGTGGDEQYF. CDR3 DNA: TGTGCCATCAGTGAGAGGTCGGGGACAGGGGGCGACGAGCAGTACTTC.

The J gene is TRBJ2-3, the V gene TRBV5-1; 10 nucleotides agree with TRBD2. Unmatched junction bases numbered 5, after V lost 2 bases and J lost 2 bases. The CDR3 is 16 residues long. Germline CDR1 SGHRS, CDR2 YFSETQ. CDR3 region: CASSFGLAEPTDTQYF. DNA of the CDR3: TGCGCCAGCAGCTTTGGACTAGCGGAACCCACAGATACGCAGTATTTT.

This chain connects TRBV11-2 to TRBJ1-2; D not resolved. The length of the CDR3 is 13 residues. The V end was cut by 2 bases, the J end by 8 bases, with 12 bases between. Germline lookup yields CDR1 SGHAT and CDR2 FQNNGV. This CDR3 is CASSLLNRRGYTF. CDR3 DNA: TGTGCCAGCAGCTTACTTAACCGGCGGGGCTACACCTTC.

The CDR3 here is CASSSQYGVNIQYF. The CDR3 coding sequence is TGCGCCAGCAGCTCTCAATACGGGGTGAACATTCAGTACTTC. The rearrangement joins TRBV5-1 to TRBJ2-4; TRBD2 might be the D (5 bases). This CDR3 has 14 amino acids. The V gene's germline CDR1 is SGHRS and CDR2 YFSETQ. V was shortened by 3 bases and J by 7 bases, with 14 bases between the two germline ends.

This chain uses TRBV11-1 with TRBJ2-3, with D possibly matching TRBD2 (5 bases). Germline V gives CDR1 SGHAT, CDR2 FQDESV (reference sequence). The CDR3 contains 14 residues. V lost 3 bases to trimming and J lost 4 bases, with 11 bases between them. The CDR3 coding sequence is TGTGCCAGCAGCTTTACCCTAGCTCCAGATACGCAGTATTTT. Its translation: CASSFTLAPDTQYF.

V gene TRBV2 combines with J gene TRBJ1-5, with D unresolved. Between the trimmed V and J ends, which lost 6 bases and 0 bases, there was a span of 6 bases. The CDR3 is 13 residues long. Germline values: CDR1 SNHLY, CDR2 FYNNEI. CDR3 sequence reads: CASRGNSNQPQHF. Here the CDR3 DNA reads TGTGCCAGCAGAGGGAATAGCAATCAGCCCCAGCATTTT. The whole variable domain, filled in from reference TRBV2 and TRBJ1-5, reads EPEVTQTPSHQVTQMGQEVILRCVPISNHLYFYWYRQILGQKVEFLVSFYNNEISEKSEIFDDQFSVERPDGSNFTLKIRSTKLEDSAMYFCASRGNSNQPQHFGDGTRLSIL.

V and J are TRBV6-4 and TRBJ1-5; D is possibly TRBD1 (6 bases). The V gene's germline CDR1 is MRHNA and CDR2 SNTAGT. The CDR3 is made up of 15 amino acids. V shed 6 bases and J shed 0 bases, with 12 bases lying between them. The CDR3 reads CASRAGTSSNQPQHF. In DNA form, the CDR3 reads TGTGCCAGCAGGGCCGGGACAAGTAGCAATCAGCCCCAGCATTTT.

This chain links TRBV5-1 with TRBJ2-5, with TRBD2 matching 7 bases. This CDR3 contains 17 residues. Per the germline V gene, CDR1 is SGHRS and CDR2 is YFSETQ. J gave up 5 bases and V 0 bases, and 13 bases lay outside the gene matches. In nucleotides, the CDR3 is TGCGCCAGCAGCTTGGGACGCCCGGCGGGAGCAAGGGAGACCCAGTACTTC. Amino acid sequence: CASSLGRPAGARETQYF.

V and J are TRBV6-7 and TRBJ2-1; D possibly corresponds to TRBD2 (6 bases). TRBV6-7 is assigned to the ORF class and has an uncertain function. The CDR3 contains 17 residues. Trimming left V 4 bases short and J 8 bases short, with 24 bases between. CDR3 in DNA: TGTGCCAGCAGTTCGCTGCCGGGACTCCTCTCCGGCCATGAGCAGTTCTTC. This gives the protein CASSSLPGLLSGHEQFF.

V and J are TRBV5-4 and TRBJ1-2; possibly TRBD1 for D (5 bases). With 3 bases removed from V and 5 bases from J, the gap between germline ends came to 14 bases. The CDR3 contains 14 residues. Germline CDR1 and CDR2: SGHNT and YYREEE (reference sequence). The CDR3 spells CASSSTGTIYGYTF. DNA of the CDR3: TGTGCCAGCAGCTCTACCGGGACTATTTATGGCTACACCTTC.

This chain's CDR3 is CASRQLADSSYEQYF. The CDR3 nucleotides read TGTGCCAGCAGGCAGCTAGCGGATAGCTCCTACGAGCAGTACTTC. The V call is TRBV6-1, the J call TRBJ2-7; 7 bases agree with TRBD2. Losses at the gene ends were 6 bases for V and 0 bases for J; bases not matched to a gene: 8. The CDR3 is made up of 15 amino acids. Per germline, CDR1 MNHNS and CDR2 SASEGT.

Regarding this clone: The same CDR3 arises from other DNA sequences in this sample as well. DNA for the CDR3: TGTGCCAGCAGTGTGCAGGGGTACACCGGGGAGCTGTTTTTT. It translates to CASSVQGYTGELFF. J is TRBJ2-2 and V is TRBV2, with D perhaps matching TRBD1 (6 bases). Trimming removed 4 bases from V and 3 bases from J, with 9 bases in between. This CDR3 contains 14 residues. Germline V CDR1 and CDR2: SNHLY, FYNNEI. Together with reference TRBV2 and TRBJ2-2, the CDR3 gives the full variable domain: EPEVTQTPSHQVTQMGQEVILRCVPISNHLYFYWYRQILGQKVEFLVSFYNNEISEKSEIFDDQFSVERPDGSNFTLKIRSTKLEDSAMYFCASSVQGYTGELFFGEGSRLTVL.

The chain carries TRBV7-9 and TRBJ2-5; D gene uncertain. V was pared by 7 bases and J by 4 bases, with 13 bases between. There are 13 residues in the CDR3. Germline loops: CDR1 SEHNR, CDR2 FQNEAQ (reference sequence). In DNA, the CDR3 is TGTGCCAGCACCGGTGCTGGTCCAGAGACCCAGTACTTC. The encoded protein is CASTGAGPETQYF.

V usage is TRBV27 and J usage is TRBJ1-5; 7 nucleotides match TRBD1. The germline gives CDR1 MNHEY, CDR2 SMNVEV (reference sequence). The ends lost 6 bases at V and 0 bases at J; junction bases unmatched: 5. This CDR3 is built from 15 residues. The CDR3 DNA is TGTGCCAGCAGACGGGACAGACTTAGCAATCAGCCCCAGCATTTT. This codes for CASRRDRLSNQPQHF.

The genes are TRBV5-4 and TRBJ2-1; D gene unclear. Between the trimmed V and J ends, which lost 4 bases and 8 bases, there was a span of 19 bases. The length of the CDR3 is 15 residues. Germline CDR1 SGHNT, CDR2 YYREEE (reference sequence). This chain's CDR3 is CASSVIPSPPYEQFF. CDR3 nucleotides: TGTGCCAGCAGCGTTATACCTAGTCCCCCCTATGAGCAGTTCTTC.

The gene calls are TRBV5-4 and TRBJ2-3, with no clear D. This CDR3 region has 15 residues. Germline V CDR1 and CDR2: SGHNT, YYREEE (reference sequence). Trimming stripped 5 bases from V and 5 bases from J, with 18 bases between. The CDR3 DNA reads as TGTGCCAGCAGTTATAGGACCGCTTCTGGAGATACGCAGTATTTT. It encodes CASSYRTASGDTQYF.

CDR3 coding DNA: TGCGCCAGCAGCCAAGACGAGAGCTCCTATAATTCACCCCTCCACTTT. Translation: CASSQDESSYNSPLHF. The chain is built from TRBV4-1 and TRBJ1-6; D unclear. V was cut by 0 bases and J by 0 bases, with 6 bases left in between. Germline V gene lookup returns CDR1 MGHRA and CDR2 YSYEKL. This CDR3 spans 16 amino acids.

The gene calls are TRBV7-3 and TRBJ2-1; TRBD1 matches 7 bases. Germline V gives CDR1 SGHTA, CDR2 FQGTGA. V shed 3 bases, J shed 0 bases, and the junction held 11 bases outside the gene matches. The CDR3 sequence is 18 residues long. The CDR3 bases are TGTGCCAGCAGCTTGACACGGGACAGATGGGACTCCTACAATGAGCAGTTCTTC. This codes for CASSLTRDRWDSYNEQFF.

This clone showed up just once. V and J are TRBV5-4 and TRBJ2-1, with TRBD2 identical over 10 bases. The V gene end was trimmed by 7 bases and the J gene end by 5 bases; junction bases not matched to a gene: 9. The V gene's germline CDR1 is SGHNT and CDR2 YYREEE (reference sequence). This CDR3 is built from 15 residues. The CDR3 DNA reads as TGTGCCAGCGCGCGGGGGACTAGCGAAGACAATGAGCAGTTCTTC. Encoded protein: CASARGTSEDNEQFF.

The sample holds one count of this clone. The chain has TRBV5-6 and TRBJ1-2; no firm D call. The CDR3 spans 15 residues. V lost 3 bases and J lost 8, with 20 bases in between. The germline V gene has CDR1 SGHDT and CDR2 YYEEEE. The CDR3 DNA reads as TGTGCCAGCAGCTACCGGAGAGGGTTTGATGGGGGCTACACCTTC. Translating it yields CASSYRRGFDGGYTF.

The V gene is TRBV7-9, the J gene TRBJ2-2; D perhaps matches TRBD2 (6 bases). The CDR3 sequence is 17 residues long. The germline gives CDR1 SEHNR, CDR2 FQNEAQ (reference sequence). V lost 5 bases and J 5 bases, leaving 21 bases between the germline ends. The CDR3 reads CASSRLGSGRGTGELFF. The DNA of the CDR3 is TGTGCCAGCAGCCGTCTCGGGTCCGGGAGAGGAACCGGGGAGCTGTTTTTT. Filled out from reference TRBV7-9 and TRBJ2-2, the complete variable domain reads DTGVSQNPRHKITKRGQNVTFRCDPISEHNRLYWYRQTLGQGPEFLTYFQNEAQLEKSRLLSDRFSAERPKGSFSTLEIQRTEQGDSAMYLCASSRLGSGRGTGELFFGEGSRLTVL.

This rearrangement joins TRBV4-1 to TRBJ2-3, with 7 bases aligning to TRBD1. The length of the CDR3 is 15 residues. Germline V gene data show CDR1 as MGHRA and CDR2 as YSYEKL. The trim removed 1 base at V and 2 bases at J, leaving 3 bases unmatched. Here the CDR3 reads CASSQVGTVTDTQYF. The CDR3 DNA follows: TGCGCCAGCAGCCAAGTGGGGACAGTCACAGATACGCAGTATTTT.

The chain is built from TRBV6-5 and TRBJ2-7; D unresolved. The V end was cut by 2 bases, the J end by 11 bases, with 16 bases between. In germline, CDR1 is MNHEY, CDR2 SVGAGI. This CDR3 is 13 amino acids long. The CDR3 sequence: CASSYTYGGREYF. CDR3 in DNA: TGTGCCAGCAGTTACACCTATGGTGGAAGGGAGTACTTC.